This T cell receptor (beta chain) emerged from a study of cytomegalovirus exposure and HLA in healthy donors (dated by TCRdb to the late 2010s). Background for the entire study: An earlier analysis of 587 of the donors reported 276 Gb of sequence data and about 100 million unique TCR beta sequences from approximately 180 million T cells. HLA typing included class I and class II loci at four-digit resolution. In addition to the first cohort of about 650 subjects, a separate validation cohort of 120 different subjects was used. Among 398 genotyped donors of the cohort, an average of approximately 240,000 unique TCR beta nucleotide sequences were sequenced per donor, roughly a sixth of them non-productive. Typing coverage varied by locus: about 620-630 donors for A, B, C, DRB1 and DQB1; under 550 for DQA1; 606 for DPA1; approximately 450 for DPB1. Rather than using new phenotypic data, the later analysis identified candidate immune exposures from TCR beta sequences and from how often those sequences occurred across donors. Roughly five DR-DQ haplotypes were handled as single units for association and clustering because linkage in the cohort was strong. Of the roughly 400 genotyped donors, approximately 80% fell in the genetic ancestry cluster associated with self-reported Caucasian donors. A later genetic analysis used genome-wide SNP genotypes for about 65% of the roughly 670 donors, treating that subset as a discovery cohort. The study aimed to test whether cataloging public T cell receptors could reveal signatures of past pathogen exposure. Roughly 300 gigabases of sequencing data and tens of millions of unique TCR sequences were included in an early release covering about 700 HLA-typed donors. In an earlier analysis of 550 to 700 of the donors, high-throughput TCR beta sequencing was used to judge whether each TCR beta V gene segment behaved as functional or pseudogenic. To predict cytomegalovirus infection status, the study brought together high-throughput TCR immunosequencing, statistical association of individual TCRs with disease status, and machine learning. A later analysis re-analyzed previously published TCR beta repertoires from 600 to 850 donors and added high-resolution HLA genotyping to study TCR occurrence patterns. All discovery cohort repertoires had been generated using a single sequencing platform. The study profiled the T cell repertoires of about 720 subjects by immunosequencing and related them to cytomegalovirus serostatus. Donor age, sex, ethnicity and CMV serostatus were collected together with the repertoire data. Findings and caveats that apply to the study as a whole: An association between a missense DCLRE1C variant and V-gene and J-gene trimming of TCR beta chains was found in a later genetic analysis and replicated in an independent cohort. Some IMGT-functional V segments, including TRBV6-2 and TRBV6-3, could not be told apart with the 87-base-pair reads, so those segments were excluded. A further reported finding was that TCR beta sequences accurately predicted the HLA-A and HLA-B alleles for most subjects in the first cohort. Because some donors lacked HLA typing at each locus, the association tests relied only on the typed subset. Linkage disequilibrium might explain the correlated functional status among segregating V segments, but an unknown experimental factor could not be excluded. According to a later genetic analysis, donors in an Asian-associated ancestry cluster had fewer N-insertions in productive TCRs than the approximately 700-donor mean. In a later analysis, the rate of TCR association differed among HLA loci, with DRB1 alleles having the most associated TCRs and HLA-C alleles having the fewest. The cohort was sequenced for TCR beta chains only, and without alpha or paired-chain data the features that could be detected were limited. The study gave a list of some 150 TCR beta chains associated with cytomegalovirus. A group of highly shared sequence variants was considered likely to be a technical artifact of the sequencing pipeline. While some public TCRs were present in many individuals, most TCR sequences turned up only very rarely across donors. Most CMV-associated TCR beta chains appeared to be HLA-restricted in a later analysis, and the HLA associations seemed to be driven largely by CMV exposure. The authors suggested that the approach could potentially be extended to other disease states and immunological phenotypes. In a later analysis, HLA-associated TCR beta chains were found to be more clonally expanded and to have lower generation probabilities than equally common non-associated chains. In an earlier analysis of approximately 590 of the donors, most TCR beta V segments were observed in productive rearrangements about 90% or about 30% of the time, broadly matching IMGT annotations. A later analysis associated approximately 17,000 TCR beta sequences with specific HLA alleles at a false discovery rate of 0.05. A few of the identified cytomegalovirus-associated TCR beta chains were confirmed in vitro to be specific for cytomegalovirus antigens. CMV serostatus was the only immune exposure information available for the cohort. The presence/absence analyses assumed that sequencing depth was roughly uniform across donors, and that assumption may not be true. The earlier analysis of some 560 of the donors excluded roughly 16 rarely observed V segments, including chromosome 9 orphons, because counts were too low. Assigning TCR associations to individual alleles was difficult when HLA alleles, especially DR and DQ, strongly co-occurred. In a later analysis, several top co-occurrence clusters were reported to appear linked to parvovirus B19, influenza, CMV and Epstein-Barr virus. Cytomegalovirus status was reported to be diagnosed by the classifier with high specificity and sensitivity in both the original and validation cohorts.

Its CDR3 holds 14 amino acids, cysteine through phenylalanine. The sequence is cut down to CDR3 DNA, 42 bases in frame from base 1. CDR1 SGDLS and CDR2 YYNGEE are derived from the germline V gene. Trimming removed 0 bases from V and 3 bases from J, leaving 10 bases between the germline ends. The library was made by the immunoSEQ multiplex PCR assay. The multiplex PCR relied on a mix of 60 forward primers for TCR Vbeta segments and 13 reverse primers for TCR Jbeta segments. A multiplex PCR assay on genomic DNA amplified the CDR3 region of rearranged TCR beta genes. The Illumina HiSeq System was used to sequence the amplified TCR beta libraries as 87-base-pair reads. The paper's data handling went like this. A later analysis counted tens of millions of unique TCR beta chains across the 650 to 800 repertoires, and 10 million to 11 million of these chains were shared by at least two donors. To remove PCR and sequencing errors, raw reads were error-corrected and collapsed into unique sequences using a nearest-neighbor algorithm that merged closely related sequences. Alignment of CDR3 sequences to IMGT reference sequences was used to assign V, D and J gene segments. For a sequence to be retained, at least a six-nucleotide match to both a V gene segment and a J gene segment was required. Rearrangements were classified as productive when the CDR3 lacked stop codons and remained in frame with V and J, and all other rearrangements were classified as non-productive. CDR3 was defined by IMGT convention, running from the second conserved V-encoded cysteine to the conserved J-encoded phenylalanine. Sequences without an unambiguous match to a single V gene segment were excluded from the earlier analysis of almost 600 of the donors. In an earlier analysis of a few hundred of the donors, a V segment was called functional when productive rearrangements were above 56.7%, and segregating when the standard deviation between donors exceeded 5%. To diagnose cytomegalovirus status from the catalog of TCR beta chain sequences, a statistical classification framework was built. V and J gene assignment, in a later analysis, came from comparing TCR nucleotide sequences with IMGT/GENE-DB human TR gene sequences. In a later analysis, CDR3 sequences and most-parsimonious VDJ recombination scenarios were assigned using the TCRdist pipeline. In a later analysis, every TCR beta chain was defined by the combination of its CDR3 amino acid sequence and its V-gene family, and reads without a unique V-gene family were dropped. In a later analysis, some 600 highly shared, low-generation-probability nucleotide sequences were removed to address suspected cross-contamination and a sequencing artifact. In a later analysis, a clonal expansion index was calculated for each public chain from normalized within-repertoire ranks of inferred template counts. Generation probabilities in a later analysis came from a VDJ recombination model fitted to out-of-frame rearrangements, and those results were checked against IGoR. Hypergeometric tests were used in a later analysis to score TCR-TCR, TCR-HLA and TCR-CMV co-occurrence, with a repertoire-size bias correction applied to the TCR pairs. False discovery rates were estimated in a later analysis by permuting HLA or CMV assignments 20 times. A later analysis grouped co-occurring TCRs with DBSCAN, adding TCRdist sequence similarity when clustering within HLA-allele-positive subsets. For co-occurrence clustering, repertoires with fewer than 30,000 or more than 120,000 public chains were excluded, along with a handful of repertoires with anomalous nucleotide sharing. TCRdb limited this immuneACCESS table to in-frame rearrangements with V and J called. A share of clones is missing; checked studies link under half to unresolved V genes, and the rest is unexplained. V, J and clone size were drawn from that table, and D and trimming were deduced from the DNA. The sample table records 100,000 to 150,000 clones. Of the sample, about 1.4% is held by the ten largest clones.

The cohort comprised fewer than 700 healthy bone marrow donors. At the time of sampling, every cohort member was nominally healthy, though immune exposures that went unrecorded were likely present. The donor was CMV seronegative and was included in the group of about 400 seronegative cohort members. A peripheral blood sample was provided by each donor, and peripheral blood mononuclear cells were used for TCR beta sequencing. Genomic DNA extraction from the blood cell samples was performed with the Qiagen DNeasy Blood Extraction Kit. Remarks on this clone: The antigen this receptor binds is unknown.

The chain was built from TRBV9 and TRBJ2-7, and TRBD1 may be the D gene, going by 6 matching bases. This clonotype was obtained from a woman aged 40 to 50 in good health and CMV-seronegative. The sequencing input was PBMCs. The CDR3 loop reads CASSVGDTLYEQYF. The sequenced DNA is TGTGCCAGCAGCGTAGGGGACACCCTCTACGAGCAGTACTTC.